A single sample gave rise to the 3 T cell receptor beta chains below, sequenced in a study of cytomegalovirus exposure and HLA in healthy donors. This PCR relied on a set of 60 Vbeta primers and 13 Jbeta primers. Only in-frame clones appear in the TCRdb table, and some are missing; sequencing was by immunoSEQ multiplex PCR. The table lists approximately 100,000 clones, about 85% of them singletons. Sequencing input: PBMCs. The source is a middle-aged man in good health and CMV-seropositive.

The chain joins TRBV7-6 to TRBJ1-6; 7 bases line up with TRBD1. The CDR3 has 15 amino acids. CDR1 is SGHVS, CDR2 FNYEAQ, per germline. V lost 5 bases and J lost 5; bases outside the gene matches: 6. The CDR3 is CASSPSDRDNSPLHF. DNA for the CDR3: TGTGCCAGCAGCCCTTCCGACAGGGATAATTCACCCCTCCACTTT.

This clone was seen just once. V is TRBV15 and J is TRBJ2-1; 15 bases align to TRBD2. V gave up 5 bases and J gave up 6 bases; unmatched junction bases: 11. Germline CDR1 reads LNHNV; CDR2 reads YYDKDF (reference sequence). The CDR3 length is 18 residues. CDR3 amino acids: CATSGGLAGGLSLNEQFF. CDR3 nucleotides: TGTGCCACCAGCGGGGGACTAGCGGGAGGCCTTAGCCTCAATGAGCAGTTCTTC.

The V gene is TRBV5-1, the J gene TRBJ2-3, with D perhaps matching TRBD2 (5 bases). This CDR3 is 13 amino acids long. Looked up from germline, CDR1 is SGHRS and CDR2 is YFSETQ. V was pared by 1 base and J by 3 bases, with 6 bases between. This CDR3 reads CASSLRGTDTQYF. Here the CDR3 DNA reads TGCGCCAGCAGCTTGAGAGGGACAGATACGCAGTATTTT.